The clone carrying this TCR beta chain was counted only a few times. Its antigen is currently unknown. The sequenced patients had an expansion of CD8+CD57+ cells seen by flow cytometry. The study sampled blood from patients who had received no therapy. The data originate from a study of CD8+CD57+ T cells in acquired aplastic anemia. This CDR3 is built from 14 residues. V was clipped by 2 bases and J by 6 bases, with 14 bases between them. The V gene's germline CDR1 is KGHSH and CDR2 LQKENI. CDR3 and TCR beta VDJ profiling relied on genomic DNA as the template. Each CDR3 protein gets one entry after TCRdb re-called the reads with MiXCR. Found here are fewer than 200,000 distinct CDR3 sequences, roughly 50% of them singletons; the top ten hold over 10%. Points from the study as a whole: It was found that approximately 29 CD8+ CDR3 sequences were shared between patients and controls. With respect to CD8+ Simpson's diversity, patients and controls did not differ significantly.

The sequence came from a human donor with aplastic anemia. The sequenced material came from sorted CD4+, CD8+, or CD8+CD57+ T cells (not recorded which) from PBMCs. The rearrangement uses TRBV18 and TRBJ2-7; TRBD2 is a possible D gene (6 bases). The CDR3 is CASSPDQAGREQYF. CDR3 DNA: TGTGCCAGCTCACCAGACCAGGCGGGGCGCGAGCAGTACTTC. Looking up the rest from reference TRBV18 and TRBJ2-7 gives the full variable domain: NAGVMQNPRHLVRRRGQEARLRCSPMKGHSHVYWYRQLPEEGLKFMVYLQKENIIDESGMPKERFSAEFPKEGPSILRIQQVVRGDSAAYFCASSPDQAGREQYFGPGTRLTVT.